This T cell receptor (beta chain) appears in the sequencing data of a study of neurological immune-mediated disorders. Study-wide findings and caveats: Repertoires from 18 of 34 multiple sclerosis patients grouped phylogenetically into a related-CDR3 cluster, suggesting a possible signature.

The germline V gene encodes CDR1 LNHDA and CDR2 SQIVND (reference sequence). CDR3 length: 14 amino acids. This clonotype has just one count. What it recognizes is unknown. A much more abundant neighbour one base away suggests this may be a read error. cDNA synthesis was performed by 5'RACE with 10-nucleotide random UMIs. TCRdb reprocessed the 5' RACE reads via MiXCR and lists one record per CDR3 protein. The data show approximately 50,000 distinct CDR3 sequences, with roughly 3.8% seen just once and 6.5% to 8% held by the top ten. Sequences were obtained from PBMCs. The chain employs TRBV19 and TRBJ2-4, with D perhaps TRBD1 (6 bases). The clonotype comes from a man in his sixties with multiple sclerosis. The CDR3 loop reads CVSSLIQGANIQYF. CDR3 in DNA: TGTGTCAGTAGTCTCATACAGGGTGCAAACATTCAGTACTTC.